This T cell receptor (beta chain) was sequenced in a study of blood T cells in healthy people across ages. Study-level results: Diversity estimates from one million T cells were considered underestimates. Roughly linear declines in TCR beta diversity per million T cells occurred with age. More naive CD4+ cells and higher diversity marked long-lived donors relative to aged donors.

Per the germline V gene, CDR1 is LGHNT and CDR2 is FRNRAP. Trimming removed 5 bases at V and 11 bases at J, with 21 bases between. This CDR3 spans 14 amino acids. This clonotype appeared a single time. Its antigen remains unknown. This clone may be a read error of a much larger clone one base away. With a J-beta primer mix and a sample-barcoded 5' primer, a second PCR ran about 7 to 12 cycles. The template-switch adaptor was a 5' adaptor with 12 random nucleotides. It tagged each cDNA molecule. MiXCR was run by TCRdb on the 5' RACE reads, yielding one entry per CDR3 protein. The sample has 650,000 to 700,000 distinct CDR3 sequences; roughly 30% are singletons.

Source material: blood. The source is a woman older than 75 in good health. The V call is TRBV12-5, the J call TRBJ2-5; possibly TRBD1 for D (5 bases). CDR3 sequence (DNA): TGTGCTAGTGGTCAAGGGGTCGAGATGGTTGAGCAGTACTTC. This sequence encodes CASGQGVEMVEQYF. The full variable domain, completed using reference TRBV12-5 and TRBJ2-5, is DARVTQTPRHKVTEMGQEVTMRCQPILGHNTVFWYRQTMMQGLELLAYFRNRAPLDDSGMPKDRFSAEMPDATLATLKIQPSEPRDSAVYFCASGQGVEMVEQYFGPGTRLLVL.